These 23 T cell receptor beta chains came from one sample sequenced in a study of OX40 agonist ivuxolimab in advanced cancers. TCRdb keeps only in-frame clones here, not all; method: immunoSEQ multiplex PCR. The profile shows under 20,000 clones, around 80% of them singletons. Source: CD4+ or CD8+ T cells sorted from blood, taken in a trial of the OX40 agonist ivuxolimab. Receptors originate from an adult with an advanced solid tumor such as melanoma, head and neck, liver or kidney cancer.

This clone was counted only a few times. The J gene is TRBJ2-2, the V gene TRBV5-4; no clear D gene. V dropped 0 bases and J dropped 7 bases, with 13 bases sitting between them. Germline V gene data show CDR1 as SGHNT and CDR2 as YYREEE (reference sequence). The CDR3 is 15 amino acids. CDR3 DNA: TGTGCCAGCAGCTTGGGACCGTCCCCAGGCGGGGAGCTGTTTTTT. Its translation is CASSLGPSPGGELFF.

V and J are TRBV4-1 and TRBJ2-3, with D tentatively TRBD1 or TRBD2 (10 bases each). The CDR3 spans 20 residues. Germline values: CDR1 MGHRA, CDR2 YSYEKL. Between the trimmed V and J ends, which lost 4 bases and 3 bases, there was a span of 29 bases. CDR3 bases: TGCGCCAGCAGCCTAAGGGACAGGGGCGCGAGACTAGCGGGTACAGATACGCAGTATTTT. It encodes CASSLRDRGARLAGTDTQYF.

The chain couples TRBV27 to TRBJ1-1, with 7 positions matching TRBD1. The germline CDR1 and CDR2 sequences are MNHEY and SMNVEV (reference sequence). The CDR3 totals 15 residues. The trim removed 3 bases at V and 4 bases at J, leaving 8 bases unmatched. Here the CDR3 DNA reads TGTGCCAGCAGTTTGCAGACAGGGAGGGCCACTGAAGCTTTCTTT. It codes for CASSLQTGRATEAFF.

J is TRBJ1-5 and V is TRBV11-2; TRBD1 matches 7 bases. CDR3 size: 17 residues. V was clipped by 5 bases and J by 4 bases; unmatched bases: 14. Germline V gene sequence: CDR1 SGHAT, CDR2 FQNNGV. Here the CDR3 DNA reads TGTGCCAGCAGCCCTCAAACCTACCGGGACAGAAATCAGCCCCAGCATTTT. This gives the protein CASSPQTYRDRNQPQHF.

The gene calls are TRBV10-1 and TRBJ2-7; D is ambiguous. Germline CDR1 reads WNHNN; CDR2 reads SYGVQD (reference sequence). The CDR3 totals 13 residues. V shed 1 base and J shed 2 bases, with 6 bases lying between them. This chain's CDR3 is CASSELATYEQYF. The CDR3 DNA reads TGCGCCAGCAGTGAGTTGGCTACCTACGAGCAGTACTTC.

The chain combines TRBV19 with TRBJ2-1, with D perhaps assigned TRBD1 or TRBD2 (5 bases each). The CDR3 has 15 residues. V was cut by 2 bases and J by 3 bases, with 11 bases left in between. Germline V lookup: CDR1 LNHDA, CDR2 SQIVND (reference sequence). The chain's CDR3 is CASSISGPHYNEQFF. In nucleotides, the CDR3 is TGTGCCAGTAGTATATCGGGACCCCACTACAATGAGCAGTTCTTC.

Only a few counts were recorded for this clone. The chain couples TRBV5-8 to TRBJ1-1; 7 nucleotides align to TRBD1. The V and J ends lost 3 bases and 3 bases, in that order; junction bases with no gene match: 5. The germline V gene encodes CDR1 SGHTS and CDR2 YDEGEE. The CDR3 is made up of 14 amino acids. CDR3 coding DNA: TGTGCCAGCAGCTGGGGACAGCAATACACTGAAGCTTTCTTT. The encoded protein is CASSWGQQYTEAFF.

The rearrangement links TRBV10-2 to TRBJ1-2; TRBD1 matches 7 bases. CDR3 length equals 14 residues. The germline V gene has CDR1 WSHSY and CDR2 SAAADI. Trimming took 4 bases from V and 2 from J; bases not matched to a gene: 4. CDR3 DNA: TGCGCCAGCAGTGCCGACAGGGACAACTATGGCTACACCTTC. It is translated as CASSADRDNYGYTF.

The chain has TRBV30 and TRBJ2-7, with 8 bases lining up with TRBD2. Germline trimming cut 4 bases from V and 4 bases from J; bases unmatched to any gene: 9. Germline V gene data show CDR1 as GTSNPN and CDR2 as SVGIG (reference sequence). This CDR3 region has 14 residues. This CDR3 is CAWIPGGLEYEQYF. The DNA of the CDR3 is TGTGCCTGGATCCCCGGGGGACTAGAGTACGAGCAGTACTTC.

This clone was found a few times. The chain combines TRBV4-2 with TRBJ2-7, with D uncertain. Deletions cut 0 bases from V and 4 bases from J, with 7 bases between. Germline loops: CDR1 LGHNA, CDR2 YNFKEQ. The CDR3 has 13 residues. Here the CDR3 reads CASSQDRSYEQYF. The CDR3 DNA reads as TGTGCCAGCAGCCAAGATCGGAGTTACGAGCAGTACTTC.

The chain has TRBV9 and TRBJ1-2; D may be TRBD1 (6 bases). The CDR3 totals 17 residues. CDR1 is SGDLS and CDR2 is YYNGEE in the germline V gene. Trimming left V 0 bases short and J 4 bases short, with 19 bases between. This chain's CDR3 is CASSVVGGLATGYGYTF. DNA for the CDR3: TGTGCCAGCAGCGTAGTCGGGGGACTAGCGACAGGCTATGGCTACACCTTC.

The chain links TRBV7-6 to TRBJ2-2; 15 positions match TRBD2. J lost 2 bases, V lost 5 bases, and 6 bases had no gene match. The CDR3 length is 18 residues. Germline loops: CDR1 SGHVS, CDR2 FNYEAQ. CDR3 amino acids: CASSAPGLAGGNTGELFF. The CDR3 DNA sequence: TGTGCCAGCAGCGCACCGGGACTAGCGGGGGGAAACACCGGGGAGCTGTTTTTT. Combining the CDR3 with reference TRBV7-6 and TRBJ2-2 gives the whole variable domain GAGVSQSPRYKVTKRGQDVALRCDPISGHVSLYWYRQALGQGPEFLTYFNYEAQQDKSGLPNDRFSAERPEGSISTLTIQRTEQRDSAMYRCASSAPGLAGGNTGELFFGEGSRLTVL.

The chain couples TRBV10-1 to TRBJ2-3; 8 bases line up with TRBD2. In germline, CDR1 is WNHNN, CDR2 SYGVQD (reference sequence). The CDR3 sequence is 13 residues long. J was trimmed by 4 bases and V by 6 bases; bases with no gene match: 3. CDR3 sequence: CASSGTSADTQYF. The DNA for the CDR3 is TGCGCCAGCAGCGGGACTAGTGCAGATACGCAGTATTTT.

The CDR3, as DNA: TGTGCCAGCAGCTTGGTGGGGGTGGAGGAATACAATGAGCAGTTCTTC. Translation: CASSLVGVEEYNEQFF. J is TRBJ2-1 and V is TRBV5-4, with D perhaps being TRBD1 or TRBD2 (5 bases each). There are 16 residues in the CDR3. The V end was cut by 0 bases, the J end by 4 bases, with 14 bases between. CDR1 is SGHNT, CDR2 YYREEE, per germline (reference sequence).

The chain couples TRBV7-2 to TRBJ2-3, with TRBD2 as a possible D gene (6 bases). Germline CDR1 and CDR2: SGHTA and FQGNSA. This CDR3 comprises 13 residues. V was trimmed by 1 base and J by 9 bases, leaving 11 bases between them. CDR3 nucleotides: TGTGCCAGCAGCTTAGAGTCTGGGAGGACGCAGTATTTT. Protein sequence: CASSLESGRTQYF.

Regarding this clone: One base away lies a much larger clone, so this may be a sequencing read error. Other nucleotide sequences in the sample specify the same CDR3. V is TRBV9 and J is TRBJ2-3; unclear D gene. This CDR3 is built from 13 residues. Germline V gene data show CDR1 as SGDLS and CDR2 as YYNGEE. The V and J ends lost 2 bases and 0 bases respectively, with 4 bases between them. CDR3 amino acids: CASSVGSTDTQYF. In DNA form, the CDR3 reads TGTGCCAGCAGCGTGGGTAGCACAGATACGCAGTATTTT.

This chain joins TRBV2 and TRBJ2-6, with 8 positions matching TRBD2. V lost 0 bases to trimming and J lost 0 bases; unmatched junction nucleotides: 10. The CDR3 is made up of 20 amino acids. Germline lookup yields CDR1 SNHLY and CDR2 FYNNEI. This chain's CDR3 is CASSEAPGLAGFSGANVLTF. CDR3 nucleotides: TGTGCCAGCAGTGAAGCGCCGGGGCTAGCGGGCTTCTCTGGGGCCAACGTCCTGACTTTC.

The sample holds a few counts of this clone. This chain uses TRBV2 with TRBJ2-3; D is perhaps TRBD2 (7 bases). The germline V gene encodes CDR1 SNHLY and CDR2 FYNNEI. Between the trimmed V and J ends, which lost 8 bases and 2 bases, there was a span of 14 bases. This CDR3 comprises 14 residues. The CDR3 bases are TGTGCCAGCCTCCGGGGGGCCGACACAGATACGCAGTATTTT. This translates into CASLRGADTDTQYF.

The chain links TRBV7-2 to TRBJ2-1; 7 nucleotides line up with TRBD2. V shed 7 bases and J 3 bases; nucleotides not matched to a gene: 9. The germline gives CDR1 SGHTA, CDR2 FQGNSA. The CDR3 is 15 residues long. The CDR3 loop reads CASTLMAGVYNEQFF. Here the CDR3 DNA reads TGTGCCAGCACCCTAATGGCGGGGGTCTACAATGAGCAGTTCTTC.

This clone occurred once. The chain is built from TRBV19 and TRBJ1-2; 8 bases align to TRBD1. CDR3 length: 14 amino acids. Per germline, CDR1 LNHDA and CDR2 SQIVND (reference sequence). The trim removed 3 bases at V and 3 bases at J, leaving 3 bases unmatched. CDR3: CASSIGTGDYGYTF. Here the CDR3 DNA reads TGTGCCAGTAGTATCGGGACAGGTGACTATGGCTACACCTTC.

The chain joins TRBV7-2 to TRBJ1-5; D ambiguous. This CDR3 has 17 residues. V lost 0 bases, J lost 0 bases, and 12 bases lay in between. In germline, CDR1 is SGHTA, CDR2 FQGNSA. The CDR3 loop is CASSLAYGSDSNQPQHF. CDR3 nucleotides: TGTGCCAGCAGCTTAGCTTATGGCAGCGATAGCAATCAGCCCCAGCATTTT.

This clone counts as medium-sized. The CDR3 DNA reads as TGTGCCAGCAGTTACTCCCAGGGGATGAACACTGAAGCTTTCTTT. It encodes CASSYSQGMNTEAFF. The chain is built from TRBV6-5 and TRBJ1-1; perhaps TRBD1 as D (6 bases). There are 15 residues in the CDR3. Deletions cut 0 bases from V and 0 bases from J, with 8 bases between. The germline V gene encodes CDR1 MNHEY and CDR2 SVGAGI.

This clone has only one observation. V gene TRBV27 combines with J gene TRBJ2-7; D is possibly TRBD1 (5 bases). This CDR3 is 14 amino acids long. Germline assignment: CDR1 MNHEY and CDR2 SMNVEV (reference sequence). Trimming left V 3 bases short and J 3 bases short, with 12 bases between. The CDR3 is CASSFGGANYEQYF. Here the CDR3 DNA reads TGTGCCAGCAGTTTCGGTGGGGCAAACTACGAGCAGTACTTC.